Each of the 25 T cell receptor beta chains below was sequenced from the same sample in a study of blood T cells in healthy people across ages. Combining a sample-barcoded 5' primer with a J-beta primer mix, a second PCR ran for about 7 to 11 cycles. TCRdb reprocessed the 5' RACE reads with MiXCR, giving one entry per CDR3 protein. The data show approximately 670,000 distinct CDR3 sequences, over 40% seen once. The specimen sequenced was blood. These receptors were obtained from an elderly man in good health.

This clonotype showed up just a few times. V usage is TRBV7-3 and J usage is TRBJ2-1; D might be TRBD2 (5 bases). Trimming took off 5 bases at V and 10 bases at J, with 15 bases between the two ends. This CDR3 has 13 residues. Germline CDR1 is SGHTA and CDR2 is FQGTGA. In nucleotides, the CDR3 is TGTGCCAGCAGCCCTTCGACTAAAGGGGAGCAGTTCTTC. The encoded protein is CASSPSTKGEQFF.

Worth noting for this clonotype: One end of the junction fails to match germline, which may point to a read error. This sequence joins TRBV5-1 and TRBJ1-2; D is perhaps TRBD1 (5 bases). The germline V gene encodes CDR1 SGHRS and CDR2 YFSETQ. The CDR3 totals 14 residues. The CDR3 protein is CASSPLDSGYGCTF. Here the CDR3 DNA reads TGCGCCAGCAGCCCCCTCGACAGTGGCTATGGCTGCACCTTC.

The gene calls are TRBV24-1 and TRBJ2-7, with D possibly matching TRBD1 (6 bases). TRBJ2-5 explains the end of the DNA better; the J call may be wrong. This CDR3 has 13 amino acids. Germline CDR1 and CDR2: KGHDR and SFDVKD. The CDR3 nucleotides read TGTGCCACCAGTGAACAGGGTGGGGAGACCCAGTACTTC. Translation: CATSEQGGETQYF.

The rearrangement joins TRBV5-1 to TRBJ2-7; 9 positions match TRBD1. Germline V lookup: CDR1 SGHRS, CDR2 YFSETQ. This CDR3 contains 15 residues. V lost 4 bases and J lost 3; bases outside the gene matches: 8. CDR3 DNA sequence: TGCGCCAGCAGCACCACCGGGACAGGGTACTACGAGCAGTACTTC. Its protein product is CASSTTGTGYYEQYF. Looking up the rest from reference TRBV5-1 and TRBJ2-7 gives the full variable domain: KAGVTQTPRYLIKTRGQQVTLSCSPISGHRSVSWYQQTPGQGLQFLFEYFSETQRNKGNFPGRFSGRQFSNSRSEMNVSTLELGDSALYLCASSTTGTGYYEQYFGPGTRLTVT.

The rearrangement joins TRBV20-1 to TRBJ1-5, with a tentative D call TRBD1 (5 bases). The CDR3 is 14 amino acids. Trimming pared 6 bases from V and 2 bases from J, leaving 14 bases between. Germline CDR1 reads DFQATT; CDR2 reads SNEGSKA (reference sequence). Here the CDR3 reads CSARRGFGNQPQHF. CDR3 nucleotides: TGCAGTGCCCGGAGGGGTTTTGGCAATCAGCCCCAGCATTTT.

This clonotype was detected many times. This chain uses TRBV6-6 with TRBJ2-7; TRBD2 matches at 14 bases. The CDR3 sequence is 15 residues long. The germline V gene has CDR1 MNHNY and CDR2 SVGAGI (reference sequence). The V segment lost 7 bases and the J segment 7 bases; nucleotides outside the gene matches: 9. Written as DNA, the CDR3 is TGTGCCAGCAACCCTGGACTAGCGGGGGGTAGGGAGCAGTACTTC. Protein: CASNPGLAGGREQYF.

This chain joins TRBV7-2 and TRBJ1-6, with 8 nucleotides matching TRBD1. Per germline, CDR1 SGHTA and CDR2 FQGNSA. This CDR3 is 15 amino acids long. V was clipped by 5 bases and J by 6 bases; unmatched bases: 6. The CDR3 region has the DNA TGTGCCAGCAGCCAAAGGGACAGGAGTAATTCACCCCTCCACTTT. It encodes CASSQRDRSNSPLHF. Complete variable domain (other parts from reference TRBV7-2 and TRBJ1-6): GAGVSQSPSNKVTEKGKDVELRCDPISGHTALYWYRQSLGQGLEFLIYFQGNSAPDKSGLPSDRFSAERTGGSVSTLTIQRTQQEDSAVYLCASSQRDRSNSPLHFGNGTRLTVT.

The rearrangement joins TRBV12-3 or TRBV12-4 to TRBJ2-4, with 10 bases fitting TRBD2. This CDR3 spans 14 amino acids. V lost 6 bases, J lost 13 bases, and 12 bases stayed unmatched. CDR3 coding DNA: TGTGCCAGCAGGGTAGCGGGGGGCCAAGAGATCCAGTACTTC. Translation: CASRVAGGQEIQYF.

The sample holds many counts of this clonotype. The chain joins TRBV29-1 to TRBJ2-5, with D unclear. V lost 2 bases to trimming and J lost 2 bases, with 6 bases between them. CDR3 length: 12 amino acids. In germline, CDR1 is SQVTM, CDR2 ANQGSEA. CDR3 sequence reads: CSVERTQETQYF. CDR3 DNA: TGCAGCGTTGAACGGACGCAAGAGACCCAGTACTTC. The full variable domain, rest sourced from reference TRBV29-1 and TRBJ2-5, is SAVISQKPSRDICQRGTSLTIQCQVDSQVTMMFWYRQQPGQSLTLIATANQGSEATYESGFVIDKFPISRPNLTFSTLTVSNMSPEDSSIYLCSVERTQETQYFGPGTRLLVL.

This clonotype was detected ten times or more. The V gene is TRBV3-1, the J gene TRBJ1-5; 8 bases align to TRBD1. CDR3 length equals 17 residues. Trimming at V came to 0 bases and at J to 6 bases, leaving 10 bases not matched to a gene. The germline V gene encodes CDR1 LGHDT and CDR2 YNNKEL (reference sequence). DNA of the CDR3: TGTGCCAGCAGCCAAGATTTTCGAGGACAGGGTGGTCAGCCCCAGCATTTT. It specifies CASSQDFRGQGGQPQHF.

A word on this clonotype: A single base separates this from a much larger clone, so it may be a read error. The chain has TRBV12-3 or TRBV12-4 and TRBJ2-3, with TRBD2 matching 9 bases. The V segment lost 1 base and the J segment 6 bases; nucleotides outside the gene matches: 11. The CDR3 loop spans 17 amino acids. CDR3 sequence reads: CASSLEVGGGAADTQYF. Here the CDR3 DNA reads TGTGCCAGCAGTTTAGAGGTTGGCGGGGGGGCGGCGGATACGCAGTATTTT.

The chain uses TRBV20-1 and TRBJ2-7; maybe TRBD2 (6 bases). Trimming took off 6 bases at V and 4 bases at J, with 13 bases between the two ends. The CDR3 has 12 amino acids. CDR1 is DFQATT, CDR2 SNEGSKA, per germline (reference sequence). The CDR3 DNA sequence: TGCAGTGCCAAAAGACGGGGGTACGAGCAGTACTTC. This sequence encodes CSAKRRGYEQYF.

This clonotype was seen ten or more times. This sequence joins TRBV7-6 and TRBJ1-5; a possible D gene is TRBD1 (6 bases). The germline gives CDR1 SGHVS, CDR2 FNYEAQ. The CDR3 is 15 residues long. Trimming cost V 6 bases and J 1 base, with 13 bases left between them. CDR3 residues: CASSLAGASNQPQHF. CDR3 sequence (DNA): TGTGCCAGCAGTCTAGCGGGGGCGAGCAATCAGCCCCAGCATTTT.

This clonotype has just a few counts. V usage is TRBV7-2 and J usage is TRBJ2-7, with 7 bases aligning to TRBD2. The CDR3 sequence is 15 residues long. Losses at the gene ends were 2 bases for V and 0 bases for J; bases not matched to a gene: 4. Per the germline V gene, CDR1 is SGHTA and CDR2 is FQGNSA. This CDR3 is CASSLNGGSSYEQYF. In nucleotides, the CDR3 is TGTGCCAGCAGCTTAAACGGCGGGAGCTCCTACGAGCAGTACTTC.

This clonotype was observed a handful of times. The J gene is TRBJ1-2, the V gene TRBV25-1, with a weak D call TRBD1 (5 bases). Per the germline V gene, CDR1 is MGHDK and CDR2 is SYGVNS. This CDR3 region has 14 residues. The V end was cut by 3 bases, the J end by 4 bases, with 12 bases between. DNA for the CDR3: TGTGCCAGCAGTGAGACGGGACTGTTCTATGGCTACACCTTC. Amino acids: CASSETGLFYGYTF.

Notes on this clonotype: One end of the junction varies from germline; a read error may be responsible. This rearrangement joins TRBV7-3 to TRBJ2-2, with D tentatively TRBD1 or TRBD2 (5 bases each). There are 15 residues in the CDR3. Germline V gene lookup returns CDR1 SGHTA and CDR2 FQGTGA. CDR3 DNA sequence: TGTGCCAGCAGCGCCGTGACAGCGAACACCGGGGTGCTGTTTTTT. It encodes CASSAVTANTGVLFF.

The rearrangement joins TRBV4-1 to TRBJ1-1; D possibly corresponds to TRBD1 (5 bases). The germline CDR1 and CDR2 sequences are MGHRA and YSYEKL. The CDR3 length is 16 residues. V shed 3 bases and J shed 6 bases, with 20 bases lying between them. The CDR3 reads CASSHEGRGLEAEAFF. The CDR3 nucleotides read TGCGCCAGCAGCCATGAGGGGCGGGGATTAGAAGCTGAAGCTTTCTTT.

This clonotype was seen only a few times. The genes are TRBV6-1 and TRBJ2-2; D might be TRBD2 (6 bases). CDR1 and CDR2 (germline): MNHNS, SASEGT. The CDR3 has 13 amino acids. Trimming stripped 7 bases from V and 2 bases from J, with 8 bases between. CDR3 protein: CASKEGNTGELFF. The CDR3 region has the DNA TGTGCCAGCAAGGAGGGAAACACCGGGGAGCTGTTTTTT.

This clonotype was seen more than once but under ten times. This CDR3 is CASSLGAGSGELFF. The CDR3 DNA follows: TGTGCCAGCAGTTTAGGGGCGGGTTCCGGGGAGCTGTTTTTT. The V call is TRBV27, the J call TRBJ2-2; possibly TRBD1 or TRBD2 for D (5 bases each). The V gene lost 2 bases and the J gene lost 6 bases, with 10 bases spanning the gap. CDR1 and CDR2 from the germline V gene are MNHEY and SMNVEV (reference sequence). The length of the CDR3 is 14 residues.

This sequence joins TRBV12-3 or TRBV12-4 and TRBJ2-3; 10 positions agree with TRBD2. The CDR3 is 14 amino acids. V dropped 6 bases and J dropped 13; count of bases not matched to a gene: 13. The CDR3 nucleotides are TGTGCCAGCAGGCCCGGGACTAGCGCAGATGCGGAGTATTTT. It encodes CASRPGTSADAEYF.

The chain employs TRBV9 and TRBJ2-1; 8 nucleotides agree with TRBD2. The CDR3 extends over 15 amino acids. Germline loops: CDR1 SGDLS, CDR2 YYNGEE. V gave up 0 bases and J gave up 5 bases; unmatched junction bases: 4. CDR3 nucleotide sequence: TGTGCCAGCAGCGTAGTACCAGCGGGGGACAATGAGCAGTTCTTC. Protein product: CASSVVPAGDNEQFF.

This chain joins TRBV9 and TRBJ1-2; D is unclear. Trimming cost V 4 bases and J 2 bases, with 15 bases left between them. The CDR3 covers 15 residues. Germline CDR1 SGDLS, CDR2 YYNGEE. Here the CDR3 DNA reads TGTGCCAGCAGCAAAAACCTTGTGGGGAACTATGGCTACACCTTC. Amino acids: CASSKNLVGNYGYTF.

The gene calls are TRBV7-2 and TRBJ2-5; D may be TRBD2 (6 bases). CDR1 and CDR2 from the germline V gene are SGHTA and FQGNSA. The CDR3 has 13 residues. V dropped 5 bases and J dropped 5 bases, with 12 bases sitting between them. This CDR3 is CASSALAKETQYF. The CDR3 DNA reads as TGTGCCAGCAGCGCCCTAGCGAAGGAGACCCAGTACTTC.

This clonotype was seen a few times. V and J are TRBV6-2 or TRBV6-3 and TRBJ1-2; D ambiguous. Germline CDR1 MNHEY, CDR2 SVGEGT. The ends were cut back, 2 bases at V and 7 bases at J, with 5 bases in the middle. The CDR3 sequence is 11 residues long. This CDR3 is CASSYRSGYTF. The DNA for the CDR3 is TGTGCCAGCAGTTACCGGAGTGGCTACACCTTC.

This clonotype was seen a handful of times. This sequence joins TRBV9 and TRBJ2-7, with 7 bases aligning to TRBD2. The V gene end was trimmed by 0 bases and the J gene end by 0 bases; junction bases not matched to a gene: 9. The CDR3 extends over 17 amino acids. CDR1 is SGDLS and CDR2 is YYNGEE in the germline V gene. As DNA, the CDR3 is TGTGCCAGCAGCGTAGCGGGAGGCTATCTACACTCCTACGAGCAGTACTTC. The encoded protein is CASSVAGGYLHSYEQYF.